The present TCR beta chain was sequenced within a study of control samples from healthy donors and cancer patients. This clone has just one count. The germline CDR1 and CDR2 sequences are MGHRA and YSYEKL. V was pared by 0 bases and J by 7 bases, with 5 bases of the junction left unmatched. There are 16 residues in the CDR3. Produced via immunoSEQ multiplex PCR; TCRdb's table is partial and in-frame only. The sample yields around 110,000 clones, roughly 92% seen once. The chain combines TRBV4-1 with TRBJ1-4, with 10 bases matching TRBD1. Input material: blood. The TCR sequence derives from a man younger than 40 in good health. Here the CDR3 DNA reads TGCGCCAGCAGCCAAGACCGGGGGACAGGGGTTGAAAAACTGTTTTTT. This translates into CASSQDRGTGVEKLFF.